Below, one TCR beta chain is given with its context. The antigen it binds to is not known. Base qualities are not at hand, and no much larger clone is one base apart. The cohort comprised hundreds of healthy bone marrow donors. All cohort members were sampled while nominally healthy, although unrecorded immune exposures were likely present. The donor tested CMV seropositive, placing the donor among the 310 or so seropositive members of the cohort. Every donor gave a peripheral blood sample, and the peripheral blood mononuclear cells from that sample were used for TCR beta sequencing. Genomic DNA was extracted from the blood cell samples with the Qiagen DNeasy Blood Extraction Kit. Reading from cysteine to phenylalanine, the CDR3 counts 16 amino acids. The only DNA kept is the CDR3, 48 bases in frame from the first base. CDR1 and CDR2 are drawn from the germline V gene: KGHSH, LQKENI. Unmatched junction bases come to 6, with V trimmed by 0 bases and J by 5 bases.

These data originate in a study of cytomegalovirus exposure and HLA in healthy donors (TCRdb year 2017). With regard to the full study: An earlier analysis of roughly 630 of the donors reported about 290 Gb of sequence data and approximately 110 million unique TCR beta sequences from approximately 180 million T cells. Approximately 310 gigabases of sequencing data and approximately 85 million unique TCR sequences were included in an early release covering roughly 600 HLA-typed donors. Of the roughly 430 genotyped donors, approximately 82% fell in the genetic ancestry cluster associated with self-reported Caucasian donors. The study aimed to test whether signatures of past pathogen exposure could be identified by cataloging public T cell receptors. The T cell repertoires of 700 or so subjects were profiled by immunosequencing and related to cytomegalovirus serostatus. A separate validation cohort of 90 to 150 different subjects was used in addition to the 666-subject first cohort. The study combined high-throughput TCR immunosequencing, statistical association of individual TCRs with disease status, and machine learning to predict cytomegalovirus infection status. A later analysis re-analyzed previously published TCR beta repertoires from 650 to 800 donors and added high-resolution HLA genotyping to study TCR occurrence patterns. Rather than drawing on any new phenotypic data, the later analysis identified candidate immune exposures from TCR beta sequences and the way those sequences occurred across donors. An earlier analysis of about 620 of the donors applied high-throughput TCR beta sequencing to assess whether each TCR beta V gene segment acted as functional or pseudogenic. Donor age, sex, ethnicity and CMV serostatus were compiled alongside the repertoire data. A later genetic analysis took genome-wide SNP genotypes for about 55% of the roughly 670 donors and used that subset as a discovery cohort. All discovery cohort repertoires had been generated on a single sequencing platform. Both class I and class II loci were covered by HLA typing, at four-digit resolution. The number of typed donors differed by locus: about 629-630 for A, B, C, DRB1 and DQB1; 500 to 550 for DQA1; 606 for DPA1; and about 470 for DPB1. Roughly 5 DR-DQ haplotypes were handled as single units for association and clustering, since linkage in the cohort was strong. Among about 400 genotyped donors of the cohort, an average of roughly 230,000 unique TCR beta nucleotide sequences was sequenced per donor, of which about 19% were non-productive. Points the paper makes about the study in general: Across donors, most TCR sequences were observed very rarely, whereas some public TCRs were present in many individuals. A later genetic analysis associated a missense DCLRE1C variant with V-gene and J-gene trimming of TCR beta chains, and an independent cohort replicated the association. The authors suggested that the approach could potentially be generalized to other disease states and immunological phenotypes. Because HLA typing was missing for some donors at each locus, association tests included only the typed subset. Seventeen rarely observed V segments, including chromosome 9 orphons, were excluded from the earlier analysis of several hundred of the donors because counts were too low. In a later analysis, most CMV-associated TCR beta chains were found to appear HLA-restricted, with HLA associations seemingly driven largely by CMV exposure. In the study, around 150 TCR beta chains were listed as associated with cytomegalovirus. A later analysis reported that several top co-occurrence clusters appeared linked to parvovirus B19, influenza, CMV and Epstein-Barr virus. This cohort had only TCR beta chains sequenced, and the lack of alpha or paired-chain data limited which features could be detected. In a later analysis, the rate of TCR association differed among HLA loci, with DRB1 alleles having the most associated TCRs and HLA-C alleles having the fewest. Immune exposure information for the cohort was limited to CMV serostatus. In an earlier analysis of more than 500 of the donors, most TCR beta V segments appeared in productive rearrangements about 87% or about 30% of the time, broadly matching IMGT annotations. In a later analysis, some 17,000 TCR beta sequences were associated with specific HLA alleles at a false discovery rate of 0.05. In vitro tests confirmed that a few of the cytomegalovirus-associated TCR beta chains recognize cytomegalovirus antigens. Cytomegalovirus status was reported to be diagnosed by the classifier with high specificity and sensitivity in both the original and validation cohorts. Linkage disequilibrium might explain the correlated functional status among segregating V segments, but an unknown experimental factor could not be excluded. In a later analysis, HLA-associated TCR beta chains showed more clonal expansion and lower generation probabilities than non-associated chains that were equally common. A further reported finding was that TCR beta sequences accurately predicted the HLA-A and HLA-B alleles for most subjects in the first cohort. Strong co-occurrence of HLA alleles, especially DR and DQ, made assigning TCR associations to individual alleles difficult. Some IMGT-functional V segments, including TRBV6-2 and TRBV6-3, could not be told apart with the 87-base-pair reads, so those segments were excluded. Sequencing depth was assumed to be roughly uniform across donors in the presence/absence analyses, though that assumption may not hold. Compared with the approximately 670-donor mean, donors in an Asian-associated ancestry cluster had fewer N-insertions in productive TCRs, according to a later genetic analysis. A cluster of highly shared sequence variants was judged likely to represent a technical artifact of the sequencing pipeline.

The receptor library was made with the immunoSEQ multiplex PCR assay. For the multiplex PCR, a mixture combining 60 forward primers for TCR Vbeta segments and 13 reverse primers for TCR Jbeta segments was used. The CDR3 region of rearranged TCR beta genes was amplified from genomic DNA with a multiplex PCR assay. The Illumina HiSeq System was used to sequence the amplified TCR beta libraries as 87-base-pair reads. Turning to the authors' computational methods: In a later analysis, some 80 million unique TCR beta chains were counted across the 690 or so repertoires, and roughly 11 million of these chains were shared by at least two donors. To remove PCR and sequencing errors, raw reads were error-corrected and collapsed into unique sequences using a nearest-neighbor algorithm that merged closely related sequences. Alignment of CDR3 sequences to IMGT reference sequences was used to assign V, D and J gene segments. For a sequence to be retained, a match of at least six nucleotides was required to both a V gene segment and a J gene segment. Rearrangements were classified as productive when the CDR3 lacked stop codons and remained in frame with V and J, and all other rearrangements were classified as non-productive. Following IMGT convention, CDR3 was defined as the stretch from the second conserved V-encoded cysteine to the conserved J-encoded phenylalanine. The earlier analysis of about 610 of the donors excluded any sequence lacking an unambiguous match to a single V gene segment. In an earlier analysis of several hundred of the donors, a V segment was called functional when productive rearrangements were above 56.7%, and segregating when the standard deviation between donors exceeded 5%. A statistical classification framework was developed to diagnose cytomegalovirus status using the catalog of TCR beta chain sequences. V and J gene assignment, in a later analysis, came from comparing TCR nucleotide sequences with IMGT/GENE-DB human TR gene sequences. Using the TCRdist pipeline, a later analysis assigned CDR3 sequences along with most-parsimonious VDJ recombination scenarios. In a later analysis, every TCR beta chain was defined by the combination of its CDR3 amino acid sequence and its V-gene family, and reads without a unique V-gene family were dropped. In a later analysis, 450 to 600 highly shared, low-generation-probability nucleotide sequences were removed to address suspected cross-contamination and a sequencing artifact. For each public chain, a later analysis derived a clonal expansion index from normalized ranks of inferred template counts within each repertoire. In a later analysis, generation probabilities were computed with a VDJ recombination model fitted to out-of-frame rearrangements, and the resulting probabilities were checked against IGoR. Hypergeometric tests were used in a later analysis to score TCR-TCR, TCR-HLA and TCR-CMV co-occurrence, with a repertoire-size bias correction applied to the TCR pairs. To estimate false discovery rates, a later analysis permuted the HLA or CMV assignments 20 times. In a later analysis, co-occurring TCRs were grouped with DBSCAN, and TCRdist sequence similarity was added when clustering was performed within HLA-allele-positive subsets. Co-occurrence clustering excluded repertoires with fewer than 30,000 or more than 120,000 public chains, plus five with anomalous nucleotide sharing. TCRdb's version of the immuneACCESS table is confined to in-frame rearrangements and falls short of the full clone set. An unresolved V gene accounts for under half of the shortfall where checked; the remainder is of unknown origin. D and trimming come from the DNA, and the V and J calls and clone size come from that table. The sample contains tens of thousands of clones, about 79% of them found a single time. Of the sample, around 5.4% is held by the ten largest clones.

The V and J genes are TRBV18 and TRBJ2-3, and 9 junctional nucleotides match TRBD2. This sequence originates from a male donor in good health and CMV-seropositive. Sequencing was done on a sample of PBMCs. The CDR3 region: CASSPPSGSGLDTQYF. In nucleotides, the sequence is TGTGCCAGCTCACCACCTAGCGGGAGCGGTTTAGATACGCAGTATTTT.